This T cell receptor (beta chain) was sequenced in a study of early T cells in non-severe SARS-CoV-2 infection. The TCR library protocol was used to attach unique molecular identifiers. These identifiers were attached to individual cDNA molecules. TCRdb analysed the 5' RACE reads with MiXCR anew, one entry per CDR3 protein. The table shows 85,000 to 100,000 distinct CDR3 sequences, with 16% occurring only once. The CDR3 has 12 residues. The V end lost 2 bases, the J end lost 5 bases, and 6 bases lay between the germline ends. Germline-derived CDR1 and CDR2 are DFQATT and SNEGSKA (reference sequence). This clonotype was detected only a few times.

This chain connects TRBV20-1 to TRBJ1-4; weak D call: TRBD1 (6 bases). The receptor comes from an adult who was a healthcare worker with PCR-confirmed SARS-CoV-2 infection or an uninfected control (not recorded which). Source: whole blood, taken at baseline. CDR3 in amino acids: CSARTGNEKLFF. As DNA, the CDR3 is TGCAGTGCTAGAACAGGGAATGAAAAACTGTTTTTT.